This T cell receptor (beta chain) derives from a study of T cell changes during pregnancy in multiple sclerosis. This CDR3 spans 18 amino acids. V gave up 4 bases and J gave up 4 bases; unmatched junction bases: 16. In germline, CDR1 is LNHNV, CDR2 YYDKDF (reference sequence). Assay used: immunoSEQ multiplex PCR; TCRdb lists only in-frame clones, some missing. The sample yields fewer than 75,000 clones, roughly 90% seen once. Sample: CD8+ T cells from peripheral blood mononuclear cells, taken before pregnancy. The clonotype comes from a female donor with multiple sclerosis, enrolled in a pregnancy study. This rearrangement joins TRBV15 to TRBJ1-2; 9 bases are a match to TRBD1. Here the CDR3 reads CATSIPGQGPQGSYGYTF. CDR3 coding DNA: TGTGCCACCAGCATCCCGGGACAGGGACCCCAGGGCAGCTATGGCTACACCTTC. The variable domain in full, with the rest retrieved from reference TRBV15 and TRBJ1-2, is DAMVIQNPRYQVTQFGKPVTLSCSQTLNHNVMYWYQQKSSQAPKLLFHYYDKDFNNEADTPDNFQSRRPNTSFCFLDIRSPGLGDTAMYLCATSIPGQGPQGSYGYTFGSGTRLTVV.